The 26 T cell receptor beta chains presented below share a single source sample, sequenced in a study of radiotherapy plus CTLA-4 blockade in lung cancer. Clones were read by immunoSEQ multiplex PCR, and TCRdb kept only the in-frame ones, dropping some. Found here are under 25,000 clones, around 70% of them singletons; the top ten hold about 3.5%. The starting material was peripheral blood, obtained from a patient treated with radiotherapy plus ipilimumab. The receptors here all came from a human donor with non-small cell lung cancer who had stable disease on radiotherapy plus ipilimumab.

The V call is TRBV7-8, the J call TRBJ1-5; D possibly corresponds to TRBD1 (6 bases). From germline, CDR1 is SGHVS and CDR2 FQNEAQ. Trimming took 7 bases from V and 2 from J, leaving 9 bases between them. The CDR3 extends over 13 amino acids. CDR3: CASTRTGNQPQHF. CDR3 sequence (DNA): TGTGCCAGCACTAGGACAGGCAATCAGCCCCAGCATTTT.

This CDR3 reads CASSEYRHNQETQYF. The CDR3 DNA reads as TGTGCCAGCAGTGAATATCGGCATAACCAAGAGACCCAGTACTTC. The chain uses TRBV25-1 and TRBJ2-5; D gene unclear. The CDR3 has 15 residues. Germline CDR1 is MGHDK and CDR2 is SYGVNS. V lost 0 bases and J lost 0, with 8 bases in between.

The V and J genes are TRBV29-1 and TRBJ2-2; D is possibly TRBD2 (6 bases). Trimming stripped 1 base from V and 3 bases from J, with 15 bases between. Germline CDR1 reads SQVTM; CDR2 reads ANQGSEA. CDR3 size: 16 residues. The CDR3, as DNA: TGCAGCGTTGAAGTCGGGGGTCTAGCGTACACCGGGGAGCTGTTTTTT. It specifies CSVEVGGLAYTGELFF.

The J gene is TRBJ2-3, the V gene TRBV2; D may correspond to TRBD1 or TRBD2 (7 bases each). Per the germline V gene, CDR1 is SNHLY and CDR2 is FYNNEI. V was cut by 4 bases and J by 5 bases, with 16 bases left in between. CDR3 length equals 15 residues. CDR3 region: CASSGGRGRIDTQYF. CDR3 DNA: TGTGCCAGCAGTGGGGGGAGGGGGCGGATAGATACGCAGTATTTT.

This chain connects TRBV19 to TRBJ2-1, with 7 bases aligning to TRBD1. Losses at the gene ends were 4 bases for V and 4 bases for J; bases not matched to a gene: 16. The CDR3 length is 18 residues. Germline V CDR1 and CDR2: LNHDA, SQIVND (reference sequence). CDR3 region: CASSNGQVRGWRYNEQFF. The DNA of the CDR3 is TGTGCCAGTAGTAACGGACAGGTTCGAGGATGGAGGTACAATGAGCAGTTCTTC.

The chain links TRBV19 to TRBJ2-5; D tentatively fits TRBD1 or TRBD2 (5 bases each). There are 14 residues in the CDR3. Per germline, CDR1 LNHDA and CDR2 SQIVND (reference sequence). V dropped 5 bases and J dropped 1 base, with 11 bases sitting between them. CDR3 loop: CASSPRDGQETQYF. The CDR3 coding sequence is TGTGCCAGTAGTCCCCGGGACGGCCAAGAGACCCAGTACTTC.

The chain joins TRBV27 to TRBJ1-5; a possible D gene is TRBD1 (6 bases). The V gene lost 2 bases and the J gene lost 6 bases, with 17 bases spanning the gap. The V gene's germline CDR1 is MNHEY and CDR2 SMNVEV (reference sequence). The CDR3 consists of 16 residues. CDR3 in amino acids: CASSLGFSGGTQPQHF. CDR3 DNA sequence: TGTGCCAGCAGTTTAGGTTTTTCGGGGGGCACTCAGCCCCAGCATTTT.

The genes are TRBV28 and TRBJ2-5; the D is unclear. V lost 2 bases, J lost 4 bases, and 5 bases lay in between. CDR1 and CDR2 from the germline V gene are MDHEN and SYDVKM. CDR3 length: 12 amino acids. The CDR3 sequence: CASSLRAETQYF. DNA of the CDR3: TGTGCCAGCAGTTTAAGGGCAGAGACCCAGTACTTC.

The chain recombines TRBV9 with TRBJ2-7, with D hard to call. This CDR3 is built from 16 residues. Germline assignment: CDR1 SGDLS and CDR2 YYNGEE. V was shortened by 0 bases and J by 1 base, with 14 bases between the two germline ends. This CDR3 is CASSVGGYLRSYEQYF. CDR3 DNA sequence: TGTGCCAGCAGCGTAGGTGGGTATCTCCGGTCCTACGAGCAGTACTTC.

This rearrangement joins TRBV5-5 to TRBJ2-7; unclear D gene. This CDR3 has 13 amino acids. Germline assignment: CDR1 SGHKS and CDR2 YYEKEE (reference sequence). Trimming left V 4 bases short and J 6 bases short, with 14 bases between. CDR3 in DNA: TGTGCCAGCAGCCACCTTGGAGCGATCGAGCAGTACTTC. This codes for CASSHLGAIEQYF.

A single count supports this clone. V gene TRBV5-1 combines with J gene TRBJ2-2; D tentatively reads TRBD1 or TRBD2 (6 bases each). V was pared by 5 bases and J by 6 bases, with 17 bases between. Germline V gives CDR1 SGHRS, CDR2 YFSETQ. This CDR3 contains 15 residues. The CDR3 coding sequence is TGCGCCAGCAGTATGAAGGGGGGCGGTGCCGGGGAGCTGTTTTTT. Its translation: CASSMKGGGAGELFF.

V and J are TRBV18 and TRBJ2-3, with a weak D call TRBD2 (6 bases). V lost 3 bases to trimming and J lost 2 bases, with 15 bases between them. Germline V gene sequence: CDR1 KGHSH, CDR2 LQKENI. This CDR3 contains 16 residues. This CDR3 reads CASSPRGRGSTDTQYF. The CDR3 DNA reads as TGTGCCAGCTCACCGAGAGGGCGGGGATCCACAGATACGCAGTATTTT.

This rearrangement joins TRBV12-5 to TRBJ2-7; 7 bases match TRBD1. With V trimmed by 0 bases and J by 0 bases, 2 bases remained unmatched. CDR1 and CDR2 from the germline V gene are LGHNT and FRNRAP. This CDR3 has 15 amino acids. CDR3 protein: CASGLVPGGSYEQYF. DNA for the CDR3: TGTGCTAGTGGTTTGGTACCAGGGGGCTCCTACGAGCAGTACTTC.

The rearrangement uses TRBV7-2 and TRBJ2-2; no definite D call. The germline CDR1 and CDR2 sequences are SGHTA and FQGNSA. V gave up 1 base and J gave up 5 bases, with 8 bases separating them. The CDR3 is 14 residues long. CDR3 nucleotide sequence: TGTGCCAGCAGCTTAGAGCTAGGGACCGGGGAGCTGTTTTTT. Translation: CASSLELGTGELFF.

The chain has TRBV6-1 and TRBJ2-1; the match to TRBD2 covers 9 bases. Germline trimming cut 4 bases from V and 11 bases from J; bases unmatched to any gene: 12. Germline CDR1 and CDR2: MNHNS and SASEGT. The CDR3 covers 15 residues. The CDR3 loop is CASSVPGTSFGKQFF. CDR3 DNA sequence: TGTGCCAGCAGTGTCCCCGGGACTAGCTTCGGCAAGCAGTTCTTC.

V and J are TRBV27 and TRBJ2-2, with 7 bases aligning to TRBD2. J lost 0 bases, V lost 5 bases, and 9 bases had no gene match. The CDR3 runs 17 residues. Germline V lookup: CDR1 MNHEY, CDR2 SMNVEV (reference sequence). CDR3 sequence: CASSVIFGGSNTGELFF. The CDR3 bases are TGTGCCAGCAGTGTTATCTTCGGGGGGTCGAACACCGGGGAGCTGTTTTTT.

This clone was detected only a few times. This chain joins TRBV5-1 and TRBJ1-1; possibly TRBD1 for D (5 bases). Germline assignment: CDR1 SGHRS and CDR2 YFSETQ. V shed 4 bases and J shed 2 bases, with 15 bases lying between them. The length of the CDR3 is 15 residues. CDR3 sequence reads: CASSVDTRVNTEAFF. CDR3 DNA sequence: TGCGCCAGCAGCGTGGACACTCGGGTAAACACTGAAGCTTTCTTT.

V gene TRBV5-4 combines with J gene TRBJ1-2, with TRBD1 identical over 7 bases. The CDR3 covers 14 residues. Germline trimming cut 3 bases from V and 3 bases from J; bases unmatched to any gene: 5. In germline, CDR1 is SGHNT, CDR2 YYREEE (reference sequence). The CDR3 loop reads CASSYIGTDYGYTF. CDR3 nucleotide sequence: TGTGCCAGCAGCTATATCGGGACAGACTATGGCTACACCTTC.

The genes are TRBV19 and TRBJ1-1, with 8 nucleotides matching TRBD1. The CDR3 spans 13 residues. Germline V gene sequence: CDR1 LNHDA, CDR2 SQIVND (reference sequence). V shed 7 bases, J shed 11 bases, and the junction held 12 bases outside the gene matches. CDR3 region: CASKKQGGGVAFF. The CDR3 nucleotides are TGTGCCAGTAAAAAACAGGGGGGTGGCGTGGCTTTCTTT.

V and J are TRBV7-2 and TRBJ2-1; possible D gene TRBD2, 6 bases. V was cut by 5 bases and J by 4 bases, with 21 bases left in between. The CDR3 covers 17 residues. CDR1 and CDR2 (germline): SGHTA, FQGNSA. CDR3 protein: CASSPGDSRTGYNEQFF. CDR3 nucleotide sequence: TGTGCCAGCAGCCCCGGGGACTCCCGAACTGGGTACAATGAGCAGTTCTTC.

The chain links TRBV29-1 to TRBJ2-3; a possible D gene is TRBD1 (5 bases). Trimming took 5 bases from V and 2 from J, leaving 32 bases between them. The CDR3 spans 20 residues. Germline V gives CDR1 SQVTM, CDR2 ANQGSEA. The CDR3 is CSVRTGQKDLYIRPTDTQYF. The CDR3, as DNA: TGCAGCGTTCGAACAGGACAAAAAGACTTATATATCCGACCCACAGATACGCAGTATTTT.

The J gene is TRBJ2-2, the V gene TRBV21-1; TRBD2, the D gene given by the table, was not confirmed from the DNA. TRBV21-1 has pseudogene status. The CDR3 is 19 residues long. The CDR3 nucleotides read TGTGCCAGCAGCAAACTGGGACTAGCGGGATCTAGGTGGACCGGGGAGCTGTTTTTT. It is translated as CASSKLGLAGSRWTGELFF.

The chain recombines TRBV14 with TRBJ1-5; D unclear. Trimming took 4 bases from V and 6 from J, leaving 10 bases between them. The CDR3 is 13 amino acids. Germline assignment: CDR1 SGHDN and CDR2 FVKESK. The CDR3: CASSPSKSQPQHF. The CDR3 DNA reads as TGTGCCAGCAGCCCCAGTAAGAGTCAGCCCCAGCATTTT.

The chain has TRBV5-1 and TRBJ2-1; 8 bases line up with TRBD2. The ends lost 0 bases at V and 0 bases at J; junction bases unmatched: 14. The CDR3 has 20 amino acids. In germline, CDR1 is SGHRS, CDR2 YFSETQ. CDR3 coding DNA: TGCGCCAGCAGCTTGGTTCCCGGAGCGGGAGCGTCGGACTCCTACAATGAGCAGTTCTTC. Residues: CASSLVPGAGASDSYNEQFF.

CDR3: CASSRKEGYGYTF. CDR3 DNA sequence: TGTGCCAGCAGCAGAAAGGAGGGCTATGGCTACACCTTC. The chain is built from TRBV7-8 and TRBJ1-2; D unresolved. This CDR3 comprises 13 residues. The germline gives CDR1 SGHVS, CDR2 FQNEAQ. V was pared by 5 bases and J by 4 bases, with 11 bases between.

The table lists this clone with a few counts. V and J are TRBV28 and TRBJ2-5; 16 nucleotides align to TRBD2. The J segment lost 4 bases and the V segment lost 7 bases, leaving 6 bases of the junction unmatched. Germline CDR1 is MDHEN and CDR2 is SYDVKM. CDR3 length: 16 residues. The CDR3 DNA is TGTGCCAGCACGGGACTAGCGGGAGGGCCGGGAGAGACCCAGTACTTC. Protein sequence: CASTGLAGGPGETQYF.